These 27 T cell receptor beta chains came from one sample sequenced in a study of T cell responses to AZD1222 COVID-19 vaccine. Data came from immunoSEQ multiplex PCR; TCRdb stores just in-frame clones and leaves some out. The data contain under 50,000 clones, around 90% of them singletons. The specimen comprised peripheral blood, sampled 28 days after the second AZD1222 dose. These receptors all come from an adult who received the AZD1222 COVID-19 vaccine.

The count of this clone is one. The rearrangement links TRBV19 to TRBJ1-4; possibly TRBD1 for D (5 bases). V lost 1 base and J lost 4, with 13 bases in between. The CDR3 runs to 16 residues. Germline CDR1 LNHDA, CDR2 SQIVND (reference sequence). DNA of the CDR3: TGTGCCAGTAGTATAGGGAGTGACAGTTATAATGAAAAACTGTTTTTT. It specifies CASSIGSDSYNEKLFF.

The chain couples TRBV6-2 or TRBV6-3 to TRBJ1-2; D gene uncertain. Trimming shortened V by 1 base and J by 5 bases, and 8 bases separated the two germline ends. CDR3 size: 13 residues. Germline CDR1 is MNHEY and CDR2 is SVGEGT. As DNA, the CDR3 is TGTGCCAGCAGTTACTTACCGATGTATGGCTACACCTTC. Protein sequence: CASSYLPMYGYTF.

This rearrangement joins TRBV28 to TRBJ1-1; no definite D call. Trimming stripped 5 bases from V and 1 base from J, with 8 bases between. This CDR3 region has 13 residues. Germline V gene data show CDR1 as MDHEN and CDR2 as SYDVKM. CDR3 amino acids: CASSPPENTEAFF. The CDR3 DNA reads as TGTGCCAGCAGTCCCCCCGAGAACACTGAAGCTTTCTTT.

The rearrangement joins TRBV6-5 to TRBJ1-1, with D uncertain. Germline V CDR1 and CDR2: MNHEY, SVGAGI. The V and J ends lost 2 bases and 0 bases respectively, with 7 bases between them. The CDR3 runs to 14 residues. CDR3 coding DNA: TGTGCCAGCAGTTACGGAATCATGAACACTGAAGCTTTCTTT. Protein sequence: CASSYGIMNTEAFF.

This clone was recorded once. The chain employs TRBV5-1 and TRBJ2-2; D is possibly TRBD2 (6 bases). Germline V gene lookup returns CDR1 SGHRS and CDR2 YFSETQ. Trimming took off 0 bases at V and 4 bases at J, with 10 bases between the two ends. The CDR3 runs to 15 residues. The CDR3 spells CASSLEASVTGELFF. The CDR3, as DNA: TGCGCCAGCAGCTTGGAGGCTAGCGTCACCGGGGAGCTGTTTTTT.

The chain joins TRBV9 to TRBJ2-7; D gene unclear. Germline-derived CDR1 and CDR2 are SGDLS and YYNGEE. Trimming took 4 bases from V and 2 from J, leaving 16 bases between them. The CDR3 is 15 residues long. DNA of the CDR3: TGTGCCAGCAGCCCCTCCCCGGGTCTACCCTACGAGCAGTACTTC. Amino acids: CASSPSPGLPYEQYF.

The chain combines TRBV28 with TRBJ1-3; TRBD1 matches 9 bases. This CDR3 contains 19 residues. The V gene's germline CDR1 is MDHEN and CDR2 SYDVKM. J gave up 0 bases and V 5 bases, and 14 bases lay outside the gene matches. The DNA of the CDR3 is TGTGCCAGCAGTCTTTGGACAGGGGATCCTATCAGCTCTGGAAACACCATATATTTT. Translating gives CASSLWTGDPISSGNTIYF.

The chain combines TRBV5-4 with TRBJ2-3; the D gene is possibly TRBD1 (6 bases). The CDR3 length is 17 residues. Trimming shortened V by 0 bases and J by 1 base, and 15 bases separated the two germline ends. CDR1 and CDR2 (germline): SGHNT, YYREEE (reference sequence). The CDR3 DNA reads as TGTGCCAGCAGCTTGGCCCAAGGGGGATGGGGCACAGATACGCAGTATTTT. This codes for CASSLAQGGWGTDTQYF.

The CDR3 sequence is CASSWGRGDGFEQYF. Here the CDR3 DNA reads TGCGCCAGCAGCTGGGGCCGGGGGGACGGATTCGAGCAGTACTTC. V is TRBV5-1 and J is TRBJ2-7; 7 nucleotides match TRBD2. The germline V gene has CDR1 SGHRS and CDR2 YFSETQ. This CDR3 spans 15 amino acids. The trim removed 3 bases at V and 6 bases at J, leaving 12 bases unmatched. Full variable domain (rest looked up from reference TRBV5-1 and TRBJ2-7): KAGVTQTPRYLIKTRGQQVTLSCSPISGHRSVSWYQQTPGQGLQFLFEYFSETQRNKGNFPGRFSGRQFSNSRSEMNVSTLELGDSALYLCASSWGRGDGFEQYFGPGTRLTVT.

This clone was recorded only once. The chain recombines TRBV9 with TRBJ2-1; no clear D. V was pared by 0 bases and J by 5 bases, with 9 bases between. The CDR3 spans 14 residues. Germline V CDR1 and CDR2: SGDLS, YYNGEE. The CDR3 loop is CASSVAPLDNEQFF. The CDR3 DNA sequence: TGTGCCAGCAGCGTAGCCCCACTCGACAATGAGCAGTTCTTC.

V and J are TRBV18 and TRBJ2-5; D is unresolved. Germline assignment: CDR1 KGHSH and CDR2 LQKENI. The CDR3 length is 14 residues. The V gene lost 3 bases and the J gene lost 0 bases, with 8 bases spanning the gap. The CDR3 region has the DNA TGTGCCAGCTCACCCATCCTGGACCAAGAGACCCAGTACTTC. Translated: CASSPILDQETQYF.

V is TRBV12-5 and J is TRBJ2-1; 13 bases align to TRBD2. The CDR3 sequence is 20 residues long. V shed 7 bases and J 1 base; nucleotides not matched to a gene: 16. Germline lookup yields CDR1 LGHNT and CDR2 FRNRAP. The CDR3 coding sequence is TGTGCTAGTGCCCTCTCAGGACTAGCGGGAGAGGAACCGTCCTACAATGAGCAGTTCTTC. Amino acid sequence: CASALSGLAGEEPSYNEQFF.

This chain connects TRBV28 to TRBJ2-3; D is perhaps TRBD2 (5 bases). There are 16 residues in the CDR3. Germline CDR1 reads MDHEN; CDR2 reads SYDVKM. V lost 8 bases and J lost 2, with 20 bases in between. Here the CDR3 reads CASSRGLGGLTDTQYF. The DNA for the CDR3 is TGTGCCAGCTCACGGGGTTTGGGCGGACTCACAGATACGCAGTATTTT.

This sequence joins TRBV12-5 and TRBJ2-7; D might be TRBD1 (5 bases). The germline V and J ends were trimmed by 7 bases and 5 bases, with 12 bases remaining between them. Looked up from germline, CDR1 is LGHNT and CDR2 is FRNRAP. The CDR3 is 12 residues long. Here the CDR3 DNA reads TGTGCTAGTGAGGGGCTAGTGCACGAGCAGTACTTC. This encodes CASEGLVHEQYF.

V usage is TRBV6-4 and J usage is TRBJ2-1; 14 bases are shared with TRBD2. The germline V gene encodes CDR1 MRHNA and CDR2 SNTAGT. Unmatched junction bases numbered 11, after V lost 6 bases and J lost 7 bases. The CDR3 length is 17 residues. The CDR3 region is CASRPSPGLAGDNEQFF. The CDR3 coding sequence is TGTGCCAGCAGACCTTCCCCGGGACTAGCGGGAGATAATGAGCAGTTCTTC.

The chain carries TRBV14 and TRBJ2-2; no clear D. The CDR3 length is 14 residues. Trimming pared 4 bases from V and 4 bases from J, leaving 10 bases between. Germline V CDR1 and CDR2: SGHDN, FVKESK. The CDR3 sequence is CASSRLEPTGELFF. The DNA for the CDR3 is TGTGCCAGCAGCCGACTTGAGCCCACCGGGGAGCTGTTTTTT.

The chain joins TRBV9 to TRBJ2-7, with TRBD1 matching over 8 bases. With V trimmed by 0 bases and J by 3 bases, 8 bases remained unmatched. CDR3 length: 16 residues. Germline values: CDR1 SGDLS, CDR2 YYNGEE. CDR3 sequence: CASSVGRTGKIYEQYF. The CDR3 region has the DNA TGTGCCAGCAGCGTAGGAAGGACAGGGAAGATCTACGAGCAGTACTTC. The full variable domain, rest sourced from reference TRBV9 and TRBJ2-7, is DSGVTQTPKHLITATGQRVTLRCSPRSGDLSVYWYQQSLDQGLQFLIQYYNGEERAKGNILERFSAQQFPDLHSELNLSSLELGDSALYFCASSVGRTGKIYEQYFGPGTRLTVT.

This rearrangement joins TRBV7-2 to TRBJ2-5; D is perhaps TRBD1 (5 bases). Deletions cut 3 bases from V and 3 bases from J, with 11 bases between. Germline CDR1 SGHTA, CDR2 FQGNSA. The CDR3 extends over 14 amino acids. CDR3 sequence: CASSFQAGKETQYF. The CDR3 nucleotides read TGTGCCAGCAGCTTTCAGGCAGGGAAAGAGACCCAGTACTTC.

The V and J genes are TRBV9 and TRBJ1-5, with D unclear. V was clipped by 0 bases and J by 1 base, with 2 bases between them. This CDR3 spans 13 amino acids. Germline V gene data show CDR1 as SGDLS and CDR2 as YYNGEE. In DNA, the CDR3 is TGTGCCAGCAGCGTAGAGAGCAATCAGCCCCAGCATTTT. Its translation is CASSVESNQPQHF.

This clone was recorded only once. Here the CDR3 reads CASSPFSGINYGYTF. The CDR3 nucleotides read TGTGCCAGTAGCCCTTTCTCGGGGATAAACTATGGCTACACCTTC. The gene calls are TRBV19 and TRBJ1-2; D is unclear. The germline V and J ends were trimmed by 6 bases and 2 bases, with 16 bases remaining between them. Germline V gene sequence: CDR1 LNHDA, CDR2 SQIVND (reference sequence). The CDR3 sequence is 15 residues long.

The rearrangement uses TRBV7-2 and TRBJ2-1; tentatively, D is TRBD1 or TRBD2 (5 bases each). Trimming cost V 5 bases and J 3 bases, with 14 bases left between them. CDR3 length: 15 residues. Germline V CDR1 and CDR2: SGHTA, FQGNSA. In DNA, the CDR3 is TGTGCCAGCAGCCAAGGGACCCGTAGCTACAATGAGCAGTTCTTC. It encodes CASSQGTRSYNEQFF.

The V call is TRBV7-2, the J call TRBJ2-7; D call uncertain. CDR3 length equals 13 residues. The V end was cut by 2 bases, the J end by 7 bases, with 12 bases between. Germline loops: CDR1 SGHTA, CDR2 FQGNSA. The CDR3 DNA reads TGTGCCAGCAGCTTATACAGTTTTTATGAGCAGTACTTC. Translation: CASSLYSFYEQYF.

The chain recombines TRBV28 with TRBJ2-5; TRBD2 matches 8 bases. Looked up from germline, CDR1 is MDHEN and CDR2 is SYDVKM. The trim removed 6 bases at V and 5 bases at J, leaving 17 bases unmatched. This CDR3 has 17 residues. The CDR3 DNA is TGTGCCAGCAGCCTATCCCAGGCGGGAGGTCCATGGGAGACCCAGTACTTC. Translating gives CASSLSQAGGPWETQYF. Full variable domain (outside the CDR3, taken from reference TRBV28 and TRBJ2-5): DVKVTQSSRYLVKRTGEKVFLECVQDMDHENMFWYRQDPGLGLRLIYFSYDVKMKEKGDIPEGYSVSREKKERFSLILESASTNQTSMYLCASSLSQAGGPWETQYFGPGTRLLVL.

The rearrangement joins TRBV11-2 to TRBJ1-4; D is unresolved. CDR3 size: 14 residues. The germline V gene encodes CDR1 SGHAT and CDR2 FQNNGV. V was shortened by 4 bases and J by 0 bases, with 6 bases between the two germline ends. The CDR3 nucleotides are TGTGCCAGCAGCTCGTTTGCAACTAATGAAAAACTGTTTTTT. This sequence encodes CASSSFATNEKLFF.

The rearrangement links TRBV9 to TRBJ1-2; possibly TRBD1 for D (5 bases). Trimming shortened V by 4 bases and J by 4 bases, and 14 bases separated the two germline ends. The CDR3 consists of 14 residues. The V gene's germline CDR1 is SGDLS and CDR2 YYNGEE. The CDR3 DNA reads TGTGCCAGCAGCACTACTCAGGGTTCCTATGGCTACACCTTC. Its translation is CASSTTQGSYGYTF.

This clone was detected only once. CDR3: CASSLSYGGPSFEQFF. The DNA of the CDR3 is TGTGCCAGCAGCTTAAGCTATGGGGGCCCCTCTTTTGAGCAGTTCTTC. The chain carries TRBV11-2 and TRBJ2-1; D perhaps matches TRBD1 (6 bases). This CDR3 has 16 amino acids. CDR1 is SGHAT, CDR2 FQNNGV, per germline. Trimming pared 2 bases from V and 9 bases from J, leaving 20 bases between.

The chain recombines TRBV5-6 with TRBJ2-7, with D tentatively TRBD1 or TRBD2 (5 bases each). Germline CDR1 reads SGHDT; CDR2 reads YYEEEE. This CDR3 comprises 15 residues. V shed 4 bases and J shed 2 bases, with 16 bases lying between them. The DNA of the CDR3 is TGTGCCAGCAGCGTTCTAGGGACCGAGCCCTACGAGCAGTACTTC. Amino acids: CASSVLGTEPYEQYF. Looking up the rest from reference TRBV5-6 and TRBJ2-7 gives the full variable domain: DAGVTQSPTHLIKTRGQQVTLRCSPKSGHDTVSWYQQALGQGPQFIFQYYEEEERQRGNFPDRFSGHQFPNYSSELNVNALLLGDSALYLCASSVLGTEPYEQYFGPGTRLTVT.